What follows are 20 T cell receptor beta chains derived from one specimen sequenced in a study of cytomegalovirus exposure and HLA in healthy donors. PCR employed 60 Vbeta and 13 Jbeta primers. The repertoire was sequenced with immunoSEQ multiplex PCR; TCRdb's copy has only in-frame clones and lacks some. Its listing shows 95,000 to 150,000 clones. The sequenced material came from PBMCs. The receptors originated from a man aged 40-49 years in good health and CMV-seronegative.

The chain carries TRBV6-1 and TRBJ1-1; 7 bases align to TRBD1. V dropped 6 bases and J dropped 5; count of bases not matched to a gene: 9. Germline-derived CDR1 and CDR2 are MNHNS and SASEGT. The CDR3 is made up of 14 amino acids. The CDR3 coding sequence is TGTGCCAGCAGGCCCGACAGGGAAGGGACTGAAGCTTTCTTT. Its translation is CASRPDREGTEAFF.

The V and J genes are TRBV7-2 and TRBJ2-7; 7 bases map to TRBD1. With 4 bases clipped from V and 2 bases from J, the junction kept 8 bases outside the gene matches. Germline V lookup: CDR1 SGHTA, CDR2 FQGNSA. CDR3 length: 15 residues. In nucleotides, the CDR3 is TGTGCCAGCAGCTCGTCGCTCGGACAGGCCTACGAGCAGTACTTC. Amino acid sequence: CASSSSLGQAYEQYF.

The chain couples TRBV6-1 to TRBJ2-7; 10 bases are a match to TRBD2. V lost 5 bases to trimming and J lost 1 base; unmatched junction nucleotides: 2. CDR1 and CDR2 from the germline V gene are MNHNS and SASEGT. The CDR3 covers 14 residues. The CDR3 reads CASSQTSGSYEQYF. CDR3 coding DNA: TGTGCCAGCAGTCAGACTAGCGGGTCCTACGAGCAGTACTTC.

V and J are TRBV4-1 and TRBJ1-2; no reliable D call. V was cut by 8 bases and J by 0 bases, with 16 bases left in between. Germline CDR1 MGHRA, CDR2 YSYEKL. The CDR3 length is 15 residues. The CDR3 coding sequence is TGCGCCAGCGCTCGAGAGTTCACCACTAACTATGGCTACACCTTC. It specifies CASAREFTTNYGYTF.

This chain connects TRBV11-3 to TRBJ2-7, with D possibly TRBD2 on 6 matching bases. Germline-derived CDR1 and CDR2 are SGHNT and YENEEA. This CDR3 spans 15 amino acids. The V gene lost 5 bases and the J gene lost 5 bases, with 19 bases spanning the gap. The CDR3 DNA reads TGTGCCAGCAGCCCACCAGGCGGAGGGATTAACGAGCAGTACTTC. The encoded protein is CASSPPGGGINEQYF.

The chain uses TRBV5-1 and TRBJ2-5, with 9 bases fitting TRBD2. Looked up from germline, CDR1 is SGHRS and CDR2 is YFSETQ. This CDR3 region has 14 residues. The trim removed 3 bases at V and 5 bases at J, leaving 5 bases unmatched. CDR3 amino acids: CASSWEGLAETQYF. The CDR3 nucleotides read TGCGCCAGCAGCTGGGAGGGACTAGCCGAGACCCAGTACTTC.

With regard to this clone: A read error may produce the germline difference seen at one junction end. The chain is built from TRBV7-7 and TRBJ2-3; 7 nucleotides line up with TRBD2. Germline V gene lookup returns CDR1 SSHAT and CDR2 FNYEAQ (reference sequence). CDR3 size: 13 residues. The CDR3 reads CASSRVGGDTQYF. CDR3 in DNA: TGTGCTAGCAGCCGCGTCGGGGGGGATACGCAGTATTTT.

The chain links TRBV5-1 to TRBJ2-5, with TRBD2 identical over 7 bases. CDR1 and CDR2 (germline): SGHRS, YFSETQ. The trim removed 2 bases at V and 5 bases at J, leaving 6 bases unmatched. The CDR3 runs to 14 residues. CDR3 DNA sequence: TGCGCCAGCAGCTTAGCGGGGTTGATGGAGACCCAGTACTTC. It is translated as CASSLAGLMETQYF.

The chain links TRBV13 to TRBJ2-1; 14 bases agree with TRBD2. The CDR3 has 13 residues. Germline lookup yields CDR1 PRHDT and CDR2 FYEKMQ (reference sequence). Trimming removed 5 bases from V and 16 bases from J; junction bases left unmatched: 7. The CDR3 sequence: CASSTPGTSGSFF. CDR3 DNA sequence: TGTGCCAGCAGCACTCCCGGGACTAGCGGGAGTTTCTTC.

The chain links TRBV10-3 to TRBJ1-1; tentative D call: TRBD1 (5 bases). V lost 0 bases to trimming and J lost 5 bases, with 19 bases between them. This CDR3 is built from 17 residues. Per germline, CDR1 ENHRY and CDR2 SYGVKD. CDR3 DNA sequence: TGTGCCATCAGTGAGTCGGTGCGGGGGTCAGCGACAACTGAAGCTTTCTTT. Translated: CAISESVRGSATTEAFF.

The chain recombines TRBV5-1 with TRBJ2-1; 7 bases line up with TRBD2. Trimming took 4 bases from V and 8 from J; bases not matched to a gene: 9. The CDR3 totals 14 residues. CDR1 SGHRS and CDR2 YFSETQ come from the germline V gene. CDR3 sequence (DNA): TGCGCCAGCAGCCGGGGGGACCCCCGGGATGAGCAGTTCTTC. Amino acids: CASSRGDPRDEQFF.

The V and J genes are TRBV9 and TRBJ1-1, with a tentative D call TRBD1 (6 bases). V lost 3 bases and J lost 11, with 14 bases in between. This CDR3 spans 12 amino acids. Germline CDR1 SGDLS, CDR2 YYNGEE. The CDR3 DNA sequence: TGTGCCAGCAGCGCCGAGGGGGGGTGGGCTTTCTTT. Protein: CASSAEGGWAFF.

This CDR3 reads CASSYREGTEAFF. In nucleotides, the CDR3 is TGTGCCAGCAGCTACAGGGAGGGCACTGAAGCTTTCTTT. The chain couples TRBV7-8 to TRBJ1-1; D is perhaps TRBD1 (6 bases). V lost 4 bases and J lost 4, with 10 bases in between. The germline gives CDR1 SGHVS, CDR2 FQNEAQ. This CDR3 comprises 13 residues.

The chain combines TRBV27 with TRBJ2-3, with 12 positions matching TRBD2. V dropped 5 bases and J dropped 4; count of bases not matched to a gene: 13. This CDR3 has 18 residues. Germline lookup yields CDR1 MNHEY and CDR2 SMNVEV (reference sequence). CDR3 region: CASSPRTSGKWLADTQYF. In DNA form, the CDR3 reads TGTGCCAGCAGTCCGCGGACTAGCGGGAAATGGTTGGCAGATACGCAGTATTTT.

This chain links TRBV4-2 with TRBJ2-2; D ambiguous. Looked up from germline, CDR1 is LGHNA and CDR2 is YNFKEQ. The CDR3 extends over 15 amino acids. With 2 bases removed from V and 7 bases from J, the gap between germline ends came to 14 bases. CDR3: CASSQNEAGGGELFF. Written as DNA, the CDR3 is TGTGCCAGCAGCCAAAATGAGGCCGGTGGCGGGGAGCTGTTTTTT.

The CDR3, as DNA: TGTGCCATCAGTGAGTCGAGTCAATCGGCGGGACAGGGGGCGGAGGGCTACACCTTC. The encoded protein is CAISESSQSAGQGAEGYTF. V is TRBV10-3 and J is TRBJ1-2; 12 nucleotides align to TRBD1. CDR1 ENHRY and CDR2 SYGVKD come from the germline V gene. V lost 0 bases to trimming and J lost 8 bases; unmatched junction nucleotides: 16. The CDR3 covers 19 residues.

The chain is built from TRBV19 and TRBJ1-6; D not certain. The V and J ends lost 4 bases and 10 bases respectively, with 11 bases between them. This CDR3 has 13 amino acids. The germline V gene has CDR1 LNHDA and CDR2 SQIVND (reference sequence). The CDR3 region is CASSRPGESPLHF. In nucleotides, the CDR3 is TGTGCCAGTAGTAGACCCGGGGAATCACCCCTCCACTTT.

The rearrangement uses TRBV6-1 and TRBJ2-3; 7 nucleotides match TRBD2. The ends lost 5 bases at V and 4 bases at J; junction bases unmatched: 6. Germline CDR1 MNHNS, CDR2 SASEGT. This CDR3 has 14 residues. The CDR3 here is CASSPGGGADTQYF. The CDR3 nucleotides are TGTGCCAGCAGTCCGGGAGGCGGGGCAGATACGCAGTATTTT.

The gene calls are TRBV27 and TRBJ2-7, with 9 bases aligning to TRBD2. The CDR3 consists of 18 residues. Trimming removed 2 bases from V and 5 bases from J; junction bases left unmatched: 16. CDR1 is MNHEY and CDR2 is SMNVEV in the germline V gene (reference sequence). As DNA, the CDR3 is TGTGCCAGCAGTTTAAATCCTCCTATAGCGGGAGTGGCCAACGAGCAGTACTTC. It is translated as CASSLNPPIAGVANEQYF.

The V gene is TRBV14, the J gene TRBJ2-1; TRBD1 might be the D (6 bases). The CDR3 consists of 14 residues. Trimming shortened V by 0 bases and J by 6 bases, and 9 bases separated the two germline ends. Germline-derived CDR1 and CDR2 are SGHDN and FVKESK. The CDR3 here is CASSQDNRVNEQFF. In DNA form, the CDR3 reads TGTGCCAGCAGCCAAGATAACAGGGTCAATGAGCAGTTCTTC.